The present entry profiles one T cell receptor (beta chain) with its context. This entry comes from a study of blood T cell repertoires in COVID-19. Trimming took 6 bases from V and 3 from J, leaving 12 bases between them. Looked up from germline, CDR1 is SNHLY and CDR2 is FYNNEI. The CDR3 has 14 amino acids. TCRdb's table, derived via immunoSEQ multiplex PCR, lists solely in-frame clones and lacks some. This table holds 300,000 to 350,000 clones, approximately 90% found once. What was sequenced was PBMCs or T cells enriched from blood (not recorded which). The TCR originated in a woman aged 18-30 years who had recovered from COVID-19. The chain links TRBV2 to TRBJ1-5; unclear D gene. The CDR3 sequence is CASRLTVTNQPQHF. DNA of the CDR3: TGTGCCAGCAGGCTCACAGTGACCAATCAGCCCCAGCATTTT.